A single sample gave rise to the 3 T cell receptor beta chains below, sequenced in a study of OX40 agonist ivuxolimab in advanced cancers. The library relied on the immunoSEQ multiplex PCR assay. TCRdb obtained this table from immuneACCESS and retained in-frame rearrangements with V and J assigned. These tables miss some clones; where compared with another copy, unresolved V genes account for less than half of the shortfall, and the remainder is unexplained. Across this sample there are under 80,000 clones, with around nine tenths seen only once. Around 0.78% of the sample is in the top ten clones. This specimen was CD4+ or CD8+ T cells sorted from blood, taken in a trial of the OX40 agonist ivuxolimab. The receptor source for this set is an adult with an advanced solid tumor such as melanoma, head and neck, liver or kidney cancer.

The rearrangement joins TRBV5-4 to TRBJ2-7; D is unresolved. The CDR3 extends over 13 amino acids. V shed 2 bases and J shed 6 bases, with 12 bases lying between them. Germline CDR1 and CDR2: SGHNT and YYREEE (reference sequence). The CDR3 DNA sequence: TGTGCCAGCAGCTTAGAACGGGTGGGCGAGCAGTACTTC. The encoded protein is CASSLERVGEQYF.

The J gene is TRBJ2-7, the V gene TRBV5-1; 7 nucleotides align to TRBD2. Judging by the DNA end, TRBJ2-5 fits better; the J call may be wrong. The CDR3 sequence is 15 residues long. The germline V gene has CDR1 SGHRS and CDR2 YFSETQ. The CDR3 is CASRATWGGSETQYF. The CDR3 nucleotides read TGCGCCAGCAGAGCTACATGGGGGGGTTCGGAGACCCAGTACTTC.

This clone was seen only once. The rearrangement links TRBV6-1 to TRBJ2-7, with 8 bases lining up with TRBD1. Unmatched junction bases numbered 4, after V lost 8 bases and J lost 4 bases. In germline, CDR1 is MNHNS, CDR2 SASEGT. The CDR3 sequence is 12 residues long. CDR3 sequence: CASGDRGYEQYF. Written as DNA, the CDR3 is TGTGCCAGCGGAGACAGGGGTTACGAGCAGTACTTC.